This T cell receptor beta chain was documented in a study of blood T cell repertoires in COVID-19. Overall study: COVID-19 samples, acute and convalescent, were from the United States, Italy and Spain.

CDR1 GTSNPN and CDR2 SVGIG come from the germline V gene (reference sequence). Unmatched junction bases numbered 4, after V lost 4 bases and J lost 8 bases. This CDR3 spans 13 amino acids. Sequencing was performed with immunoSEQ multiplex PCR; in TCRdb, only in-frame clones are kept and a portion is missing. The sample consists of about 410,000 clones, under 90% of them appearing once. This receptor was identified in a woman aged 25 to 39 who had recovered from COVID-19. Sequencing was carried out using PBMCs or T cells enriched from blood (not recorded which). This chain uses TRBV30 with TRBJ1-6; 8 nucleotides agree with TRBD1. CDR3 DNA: TGTGCCTGGACGGGACAGGATGATTCACCCCTCCACTTT. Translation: CAWTGQDDSPLHF.